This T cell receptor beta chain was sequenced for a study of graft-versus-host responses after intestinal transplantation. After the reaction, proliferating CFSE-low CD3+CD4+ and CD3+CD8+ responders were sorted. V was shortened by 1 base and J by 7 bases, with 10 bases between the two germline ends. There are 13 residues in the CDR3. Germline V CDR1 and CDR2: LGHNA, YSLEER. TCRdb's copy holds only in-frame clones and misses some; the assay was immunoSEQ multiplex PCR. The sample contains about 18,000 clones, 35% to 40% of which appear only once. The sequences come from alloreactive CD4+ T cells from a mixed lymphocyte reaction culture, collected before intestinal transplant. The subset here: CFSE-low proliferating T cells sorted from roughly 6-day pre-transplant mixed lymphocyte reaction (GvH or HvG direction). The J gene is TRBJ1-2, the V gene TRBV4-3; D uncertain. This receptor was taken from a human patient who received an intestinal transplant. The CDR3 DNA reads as TGCGCCAGCAGCCAAGTCAAGGGAGCTGGCTACACCTTC. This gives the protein CASSQVKGAGYTF.